These T cell receptor beta chains were read from a single sample in a study of cytomegalovirus exposure and HLA in healthy donors. The data were produced by immunoSEQ multiplex PCR, yet TCRdb's version contains in-frame clones alone and is incomplete. Of fewer than 250,000 clones listed, over 65% were seen once; the top ten hold 3.4%. The sequenced sample consisted of PBMCs. The receptors were gathered from a middle-aged man in good health and CMV-seropositive. Both conserved end residues are part of each CDR3. Fields, in order: clone size, J gene, D gene, V gene, CDR3 protein, CDR3 DNA. The D gene is left open where the match is weak. Clone size is stated in some rows and not others, as once, few, many or a class when expanded.

clone_size: NA
j_call: TRBJ1-1
d_call: NA
v_call: TRBV10-3
cdr3_aa: CAISEWGRGNTEAFF
cdr3_nt: TGTGCCATCAGTGAGTGGGGGCGCGGGAACACTGAAGCTTTCTTT

clone_size: few
j_call: TRBJ2-6
d_call: TRBD1
v_call: TRBV5-1
cdr3_aa: CASSASGQGSGANVLTF
cdr3_nt: TGCGCCAGCAGTGCCTCGGGACAGGGATCTGGGGCCAACGTCCTGACTTTC

clone_size: NA
j_call: TRBJ1-1
d_call: TRBD1
v_call: TRBV7-2
cdr3_aa: CASSLGTGNTEAFF
cdr3_nt: TGTGCCAGCAGCCTAGGGACAGGTAACACTGAAGCTTTCTTT

clone_size: NA
j_call: TRBJ2-1
d_call: NA
v_call: TRBV6-5
cdr3_aa: CASSYSLYNEQFF
cdr3_nt: TGTGCCAGCAGTTACTCGTTATACAATGAGCAGTTCTTC

clone_size: NA
j_call: TRBJ2-1
d_call: TRBD2
v_call: TRBV5-1
cdr3_aa: CASSLVASGGWNEQFF
cdr3_nt: TGCGCCAGCAGCTTGGTGGCTAGCGGGGGTTGGAATGAGCAGTTCTTC

clone_size: NA
j_call: TRBJ1-2
d_call: NA
v_call: TRBV19
cdr3_aa: CASTRGGNANYGYTF
cdr3_nt: TGTGCCAGCACAAGGGGGGGCAATGCTAACTATGGCTACACCTTC

clone_size: few
j_call: TRBJ2-7
d_call: TRBD2
v_call: TRBV6-5
cdr3_aa: CASRITSGFSYEQYF
cdr3_nt: TGTGCCAGCAGGATAACTAGCGGCTTCTCCTACGAGCAGTACTTC

clone_size: NA
j_call: TRBJ2-3
d_call: NA
v_call: TRBV4-3
cdr3_aa: CASSQTPYREGWDTDTQYF
cdr3_nt: TGCGCCAGCAGCCAAACCCCCTACAGGGAAGGGTGGGACACAGATACGCAGTATTTT

clone_size: once
j_call: TRBJ1-2
d_call: TRBD1
v_call: TRBV7-3
cdr3_aa: CASSLRGTAVVLYGYTF
cdr3_nt: TGTGCCAGCAGCTTAAGGGGGACAGCCGTAGTTCTCTATGGCTACACCTTC

clone_size: NA
j_call: TRBJ2-5
d_call: NA
v_call: TRBV19
cdr3_aa: CASSSNHGETQYF
cdr3_nt: TGTGCCAGTAGCTCCAACCACGGTGAGACCCAGTACTTC